This is a list of T cell receptor beta chains from one sample in a study of T cells expressing NK-cell markers. TCRdb processed the 5' RACE reads again and assigns one entry to each CDR3 protein, with no DNA. The sample table includes 500,000 to 700,000 distinct CDR3 sequences. Input material: blood T cells: a sorted CD56 or NKG2C T cell subset, CD4+ or CD8+ T cells, or bulk PBMC T cells (not recorded which). The origin of the receptors is a man aged 18 to 35 in good health. Each CDR3 is given with its conserved first and last residue.

v_gene,j_gene,CDR3aa
TRBV6-5,TRBJ2-1,CASSYYPSYNEQFF
TRBV12-3/TRBV12-4,TRBJ1-5,CASSRGQGVDQPQHF
TRBV24-1,TRBJ2-7,CATSDSGASGLQEQYF
TRBV7-9,TRBJ2-5,CASSLARNRDQETQYF
TRBV27,TRBJ1-5,CASSPQGRNQPQHF
TRBV9,TRBJ2-4,CASSVTVGSGAKNIQYF
TRBV4-2,TRBJ2-1,CASSQEGTSGRTRQDEQFF
TRBV7-9,TRBJ2-1,CASSSSGSLLNEQFF
TRBV12-3/TRBV12-4,TRBJ1-1,CASVSWEDNTEAFF
TRBV2,TRBJ2-7,CASSSPGGRSYEQYF
TRBV5-6,TRBJ1-2,CASSFRGLNYGYTF
TRBV5-1,TRBJ2-1,CASSLVTVYNEQFF
TRBV27,TRBJ2-1,CASSFVGSSYNEQFF
TRBV20-1,TRBJ2-2,CSARGRWEAHGGELFF
TRBV21-1,TRBJ2-1,CASSRREICTYNEQFF
TRBV3-1,TRBJ2-5,CASSQERLAGEETQYF
TRBV12-5,TRBJ2-3,CASGFSPTSGRGDTQYF
TRBV12-3/TRBV12-4,TRBJ2-1,CASSPTGGGEQFF
TRBV12-3/TRBV12-4,TRBJ2-7,CASSPQAVTSQYF
TRBV5-1,TRBJ2-5,CASSSGTGVGQETQYF
TRBV5-1,TRBJ2-3,CASSLGDTQYF
TRBV11-3,TRBJ2-7,CASSLEVSPSPYEQHF
TRBV6-2/TRBV6-3,TRBJ2-3,CASSYSSDTQYF
TRBV28,TRBJ2-5,CASSLYGTRYF
TRBV12-3/TRBV12-4,TRBJ1-6,CASSPGQSPLHF
TRBV6-1,TRBJ2-3,CASSEGGYPTDTQYF
TRBV12-3/TRBV12-4,TRBJ1-1,CASRGTGRVPLNTEAFF
TRBV28,TRBJ2-7,CATHDSTSYEQYF
TRBV12-3/TRBV12-4,TRBJ1-2,CASSGVLLHYGYTF